This is a list of T cell receptor beta chains from one sample in a study of memory CD4+ T cells and cytomegalovirus serostatus. The data were produced by immunoSEQ multiplex PCR, yet TCRdb's version contains in-frame clones alone and is incomplete. The table has fewer than 50,000 clones, about 79% seen once. Material for sequencing was memory CD4+ T cells from blood. The receptors here all came from an adult in good health and CMV-seronegative. Each CDR3 is given with its conserved first and last residue. A D gene is named only where the DNA matches it firmly. Clone size is given for some rows only: seen once, a few or many times, or a class if the clone is expanded.

size	V	D	J	DNA	CDR3
-	TRBV4-3	TRBD2	TRBJ2-7	TGCGCCAGCAGCCACCGGGAGGGCTACGAGCAGTACTTC	CASSHREGYEQYF
-	TRBV7-2	-	TRBJ2-1	TGTGCCAGCAGCCCCCCGAGCGGACGACCCTACAATGAGCAGTTCTTC	CASSPPSGRPYNEQFF
-	TRBV5-6	-	TRBJ2-6	TGTGCCAGCAGCTCGGAGGGTAGCTCTGGGGCCAACGTCCTGACTTTC	CASSSEGSSGANVLTF
-	TRBV5-6	TRBD1	TRBJ2-7	TGTGCCAGCAGCGTACCGGGACAGGTTCAGGTAGAGCAGTACTTC	CASSVPGQVQVEQYF
-	TRBV7-7	TRBD2	TRBJ2-3	TGTGCTAGCGGTTTAGGACTAGCGGGAGTAGATACGCAGTATTTT	CASGLGLAGVDTQYF
-	TRBV30	-	TRBJ2-1	TGTGCCTGGAGTGTAGGGACCGGGCGGTCGCAGTTCTTC	CAWSVGTGRSQFF
few	TRBV7-2	-	TRBJ2-5	TGTGCCAGCAGCTTAGCGCCCTGGGAGACCCAGTACTTC	CASSLAPWETQYF
-	TRBV7-9	-	TRBJ2-3	TGTGCCAGCAGCCCCCTCGCAGATACGCAGTATTTT	CASSPLADTQYF
-	TRBV28	TRBD1	TRBJ2-2	TGTGCCAGCAGCATAATACAGGGGCCCGGGGAGCTGTTTTTT	CASSIIQGPGELFF
-	TRBV6-5	-	TRBJ1-3	TGTGCCAGCACCTCCGCGGAGACTGGAAACACCATATATTTT	CASTSAETGNTIYF
few	TRBV10-1	-	TRBJ1-1	TGCGCCAGCAGAAGAAGGGTTAAGGAGTGGTCGGACACTGAAGCTTTCTTT	CASRRRVKEWSDTEAFF
-	TRBV28	-	TRBJ2-7	TGTGCCAGCAGTTTAGGGACATCCTACGAGCAGTACTTC	CASSLGTSYEQYF
-	TRBV5-1	-	TRBJ2-2	TGCGCCAGCAGCTTGGCCGCGGGGACTTTAAACACCGGGGAGCTGTTTTTT	CASSLAAGTLNTGELFF
-	TRBV10-2	-	TRBJ2-7	TGCGCCAGCAACGAGGGCAGTGGTCGGGAGCAGTACTTC	CASNEGSGREQYF
-	TRBV19	-	TRBJ2-3	TGTGCCAGTACCCCTGACAGCCTGAGCACAGATACGCAGTATTTT	CASTPDSLSTDTQYF
-	TRBV7-2	TRBD2	TRBJ2-5	TGTGCCAGCAGCTCGTCTAGCGGGAGAGGAGAGACCCAGTACTTC	CASSSSSGRGETQYF
-	TRBV7-9	TRBD1	TRBJ1-2	TGTGCCAGTAGTTACGACGACAGGGGCTATGGCTACACCTTC	CASSYDDRGYGYTF
-	TRBV15	-	TRBJ2-1	TGTGCCACCAGCAGGGAGTTGAGGGGCAGTGAGCAGTTCTTC	CATSRELRGSEQFF
-	TRBV4-2	TRBD1	TRBJ2-7	TGTGCCAGCAGCCAAGGCAGGGGGCTATACGAGCAGTACTTC	CASSQGRGLYEQYF
-	TRBV6-5	TRBD2	TRBJ2-2	TGTGCCAGCAGTGGGGATAGCGGGAGGCCCGGGGAGCTGTTTTTT	CASSGDSGRPGELFF
-	TRBV5-4	-	TRBJ1-6	TGTGCCAGCAGCTACGACAGGTCCTATAATTCACCCCTCCACTTT	CASSYDRSYNSPLHF
-	TRBV11-3	TRBD2	TRBJ2-1	TGTGCCAGCAGCACCAGCCCCCGAAGACTAGCGGGAGTAGTGGATGAGCAGTTCTTC	CASSTSPRRLAGVVDEQFF
-	TRBV29-1	-	TRBJ2-5	TGCAGCGTCCCCACTGGGGAGACCCAGTACTTC	CSVPTGETQYF
-	TRBV12-5	TRBD1	TRBJ2-7	TGTGCTAGTGTAGCCACAGGGGCCTCCTACGAGCAGTACTTC	CASVATGASYEQYF
-	TRBV6-5	TRBD1	TRBJ2-1	TGTGCCAGCAGGGCCGGGACAGGCTTGGATGAGCAGTTCTTC	CASRAGTGLDEQFF
-	TRBV11-3	-	TRBJ2-7	TGTGCCAGCAGCGTAACAGGAGAGCAGTACTTC	CASSVTGEQYF
-	TRBV7-2	-	TRBJ1-1	TGTGCCAGCAGCTTATATGCGGAGTACACTGAAGCTTTCTTT	CASSLYAEYTEAFF
-	TRBV7-9	-	TRBJ2-7	TGTGCCAGCGACCGGGGATCCTACGAGCAGTACTTC	CASDRGSYEQYF
-	TRBV11-3	-	TRBJ2-2	TGTGCCAGCCGAGCTAGTGACACCGGGGAGCTGTTTTTT	CASRASDTGELFF
-	TRBV4-1	TRBD2	TRBJ2-4	TGCGCCAGCAGCCAAGGGTTCATGAGGGGAGGACTAGCGGTAGCCAAAAACATTCAGTACTTC	CASSQGFMRGGLAVAKNIQYF
-	TRBV5-6	TRBD2	TRBJ2-1	TGTGCCAGCAGCTTGCTCGCAGCGGGATCCTACAATGAGCAGTTCTTC	CASSLLAAGSYNEQFF
-	TRBV4-1	TRBD2	TRBJ2-2	TGCGCCAGCAGCCGGTCCCTAGCGGGAGCGACCGGGGAGCTGTTTTTT	CASSRSLAGATGELFF
-	TRBV18	TRBD1	TRBJ2-5	TGTGCCAGCTCAGACAGGGGAGAGACCCAGTACTTC	CASSDRGETQYF
-	TRBV7-2	TRBD2	TRBJ2-7	TGTGCCAGCAGCCCCGGGACTAGCGTATTGGGGCAGTACTTC	CASSPGTSVLGQYF
once	TRBV6-5	-	TRBJ1-1	TGTGCCAGCAGTTACTCGGGTGTGATAGACACTGAAGCTTTCTTT	CASSYSGVIDTEAFF
-	TRBV6-1	-	TRBJ1-2	TGTGCCAGCAGTGACCGCACCCCTTATGGCTACACCTTC	CASSDRTPYGYTF
-	TRBV5-4	-	TRBJ1-1	TGTGCCAGCAGCCCCCCAGGGCGCCGCCCTGAAGCTTTCTTT	CASSPPGRRPEAFF
-	TRBV6-1	-	TRBJ2-1	TGTGCCAGCAGTACCCAACGCATTAAGCAGTTCTTC	CASSTQRIKQFF
once	TRBV30	TRBD1	TRBJ2-4	TGTGCCTGGAGTGAGGGGGCCGGGACAAACATTCAGTACTTC	CAWSEGAGTNIQYF
-	TRBV5-4	TRBD2	TRBJ2-3	TGTGCCAGCATCGAGGGACTAGGAGCAGATACGCAGTATTTT	CASIEGLGADTQYF
-	TRBV5-6	-	TRBJ1-2	TGTGCCAGCAGCTTGGGGGGGAATGGTGGCTACACCTTC	CASSLGGNGGYTF
-	TRBV4-1	-	TRBJ1-4	TGCGCCAGCAGCCAAGCAAGGCAGGCCGGCGGAAAACTGTTTTTT	CASSQARQAGGKLFF
-	TRBV10-3	TRBD1	TRBJ1-1	TGTGCCATCAGTGAGTCGTTGCCCGAACAGGGGCGGGCTTTCTTT	CAISESLPEQGRAFF
-	TRBV7-7	TRBD2	TRBJ2-5	TGTGCCAGCAGCCCCGACCTAGCGGGCTCAGAAGAGACCCAGTACTTC	CASSPDLAGSEETQYF
-	TRBV5-4	-	TRBJ2-7	TGTGCCAGCAGCCCTCGGACGCCGGCGGGGGAGCAGTACTTC	CASSPRTPAGEQYF
medium-sized	TRBV7-7	-	TRBJ2-4	TGTGCTAGCAGCTCTCCATACAGGGACCAAAACATTCAGTACTTC	CASSSPYRDQNIQYF
once	TRBV13	TRBD1	TRBJ1-1	TGTGCCAGCAGCTTCGACAGGGAGGAATCTGAAGCTTTCTTT	CASSFDREESEAFF
-	TRBV29-1	TRBD2	TRBJ2-1	TGCAGCGTTGAGTTGCCGCCGGGACTAGCGGGAGTTGATGAGCAGTTCTTC	CSVELPPGLAGVDEQFF
-	TRBV5-4	-	TRBJ2-7	TGTGCCACCCAGCGGCGGGATTCCTACGAGCAGTACTTC	CATQRRDSYEQYF